These 28 T cell receptor beta chains share one sample of origin, sequenced in a study of blood T cell repertoires in COVID-19. The data were produced by immunoSEQ multiplex PCR, yet TCRdb's version contains in-frame clones alone and is incomplete. In the table there are around 340,000 clones, around nine tenths of which are singletons. Sequences were obtained from peripheral blood. These receptors all stem from a woman aged 60-75 years with COVID-19, enrolled during active disease.

This sequence joins TRBV15 and TRBJ2-3; D is uncertain. This CDR3 contains 17 residues. Trimming removed 5 bases at V and 2 bases at J, with 20 bases between. The germline CDR1 and CDR2 sequences are LNHNV and YYDKDF (reference sequence). CDR3 loop: CATSLPTTLANTDTQYF. CDR3 DNA sequence: TGTGCCACCAGCTTACCGACAACGCTCGCAAACACAGATACGCAGTATTTT.

The V call is TRBV6-2 or TRBV6-3, the J call TRBJ2-1; the D gene is possibly TRBD2 (5 bases). Germline V gene sequence: CDR1 MNHEY, CDR2 SVGEGT. V was pared by 3 bases and J by 2 bases, with 17 bases between. The CDR3 spans 17 residues. CDR3 sequence (DNA): TGTGCCAGCAGTTATGAGGGAGATCAACCAACCTACAATGAGCAGTTCTTC. The encoded protein is CASSYEGDQPTYNEQFF.

This clone is a singleton in its sample. The chain couples TRBV7-9 to TRBJ2-5; 10 nucleotides agree with TRBD2. Germline trimming cut 10 bases from V and 2 bases from J; bases unmatched to any gene: 13. The CDR3 is 16 residues long. CDR1 is SEHNR and CDR2 is FQNEAQ in the germline V gene (reference sequence). The CDR3 nucleotides read TGTGCCATTCAGGGACTAGCGAACTACCTTCAAGAGACCCAGTACTTC. Translating it yields CAIQGLANYLQETQYF.

Note on this clone: At one of its ends the junction is not consistent with the germline gene, which may arise from a read error. The rearrangement links TRBV6-2 or TRBV6-3 to TRBJ2-5, with a weak D call TRBD1 (5 bases). CDR3 length: 14 amino acids. Germline assignment: CDR1 MNHEY and CDR2 SVGEGT. The CDR3 region is CASSYVTVQETQYF. The DNA for the CDR3 is TGTGCTAGCAGTTACGTGACAGTTCAAGAGACCCAGTACTTC.

This clone has ten or more counts. The genes are TRBV2 and TRBJ1-4; D not resolved. This CDR3 contains 14 residues. V lost 7 bases and J lost 4, with 13 bases in between. Germline loops: CDR1 SNHLY, CDR2 FYNNEI. For the CDR3, the DNA is TGTGCCAGCACCAAGAGTGGAGGTAATGAAAAACTGTTTTTT. Amino acids: CASTKSGGNEKLFF.

CDR3 DNA sequence: TGCAGTGCTAGTCCTGCGGGGGGGAGCACAGATACGCAGTATTTT. Translating gives CSASPAGGSTDTQYF. This chain connects TRBV20-1 to TRBJ2-3; TRBD2 aligns across 9 bases. With 3 bases clipped from V and 0 bases from J, the junction kept 4 bases outside the gene matches. Germline V gene data show CDR1 as DFQATT and CDR2 as SNEGSKA (reference sequence). There are 15 residues in the CDR3.

This chain connects TRBV29-1 to TRBJ1-1; D unclear. Germline assignment: CDR1 SQVTM and CDR2 ANQGSEA. V lost 4 bases, J lost 8 bases, and 14 bases lay in between. The CDR3 runs to 12 residues. CDR3 nucleotides: TGCAGCGTTGGTCTTGGTGGCTGGGAAGCTTTCTTT. As protein: CSVGLGGWEAFF. The whole variable domain, filled in from reference TRBV29-1 and TRBJ1-1, reads SAVISQKPSRDICQRGTSLTIQCQVDSQVTMMFWYRQQPGQSLTLIATANQGSEATYESGFVIDKFPISRPNLTFSTLTVSNMSPEDSSIYLCSVGLGGWEAFFGQGTRLTVV.

This chain links TRBV7-2 with TRBJ2-5, with TRBD2 matching 8 bases. Germline CDR1 and CDR2: SGHTA and FQGNSA. The CDR3 length is 15 residues. V dropped 4 bases and J dropped 2; count of bases not matched to a gene: 6. In DNA, the CDR3 is TGTGCCAGCAGCTCCACGGGGGGGAGGCAAGAGACCCAGTACTTC. Residues: CASSSTGGRQETQYF.

The V and J genes are TRBV9 and TRBJ2-1; 11 positions agree with TRBD1. V shed 3 bases and J 3 bases; nucleotides not matched to a gene: 8. This CDR3 has 17 residues. Germline V gives CDR1 SGDLS, CDR2 YYNGEE. CDR3 protein: CASSALRTGGFYNEQFF. In DNA form, the CDR3 reads TGTGCCAGCAGCGCCCTGCGGACAGGGGGCTTCTACAATGAGCAGTTCTTC.

The chain employs TRBV9 and TRBJ1-1; 7 bases align to TRBD1. V dropped 3 bases and J dropped 4; count of bases not matched to a gene: 12. This CDR3 comprises 16 residues. CDR1 SGDLS and CDR2 YYNGEE come from the germline V gene. In nucleotides, the CDR3 is TGTGCCAGCAGCGCCCTAATGACAGGGTTCAGCACTGAAGCTTTCTTT. It codes for CASSALMTGFSTEAFF.

This chain links TRBV6-5 with TRBJ2-3; the D is unclear. CDR3 length: 13 amino acids. V lost 4 bases to trimming and J lost 9 bases, with 14 bases between them. The germline gives CDR1 MNHEY, CDR2 SVGAGI. CDR3: CASSFERRATQYF. The CDR3 coding sequence is TGTGCCAGCAGTTTCGAGAGGCGCGCAACGCAGTATTTT.

Worth noting for this clone: Other DNA sequences within the sample encode an identical CDR3. The V call is TRBV13, the J call TRBJ2-7; D is possibly TRBD1 (6 bases). The CDR3 runs 13 residues. Trimming took off 3 bases at V and 4 bases at J, with 10 bases between the two ends. Germline lookup yields CDR1 PRHDT and CDR2 FYEKMQ (reference sequence). CDR3 protein: CASSLGAGYEQYF. In nucleotides, the CDR3 is TGTGCCAGCAGCTTGGGGGCAGGGTACGAGCAGTACTTC. The variable domain in full, with the rest retrieved from reference TRBV13 and TRBJ2-7, is AAGVIQSPRHLIKEKRETATLKCYPIPRHDTVYWYQQGPGQDPQFLISFYEKMQSDKGSIPDRFSAQQFSDYHSELNMSSLELGDSALYFCASSLGAGYEQYFGPGTRLTVT.

The chain has TRBV7-2 and TRBJ2-1; 10 bases are shared with TRBD2. Germline values: CDR1 SGHTA, CDR2 FQGNSA. V lost 4 bases to trimming and J lost 5 bases; unmatched junction nucleotides: 8. The CDR3 sequence is 16 residues long. The CDR3: CASSSRLAGDHNEQFF. In DNA, the CDR3 is TGTGCCAGCAGCTCCCGACTAGCGGGTGACCACAATGAGCAGTTCTTC.

The rearrangement uses TRBV23-1 and TRBJ2-5; TRBD1 matches 8 bases. TRBV23-1 is noted as an ORF with a role that remains uncertain. The CDR3 runs 12 residues. Losses at the gene ends were 10 bases for V and 6 bases for J; bases not matched to a gene: 7. The CDR3 region is CATPRRGQTQYF. The CDR3 DNA is TGCGCCACCCCCCGCAGGGGGCAGACCCAGTACTTC.

This clone was found once. The CDR3 nucleotides read TGTGCCAGCAGCTTAGAGTGGGACAGCAAACCAAACTATGGCTACACCTTC. Its protein is CASSLEWDSKPNYGYTF. The V gene is TRBV7-9, the J gene TRBJ1-2; 7 nucleotides line up with TRBD1. J lost 2 bases, V lost 1 base, and 10 bases had no gene match. This CDR3 region has 17 residues. Germline CDR1 is SEHNR and CDR2 is FQNEAQ (reference sequence).

The V gene is TRBV6-5, the J gene TRBJ2-2; D gene uncertain. This CDR3 is 12 amino acids long. The germline CDR1 and CDR2 sequences are MNHEY and SVGAGI. The germline V and J ends were trimmed by 5 bases and 6 bases, with 7 bases remaining between them. This CDR3 is CASSLNAGELFF. The CDR3 DNA sequence: TGTGCCAGCAGTCTAAATGCCGGGGAGCTGTTTTTT.

The chain carries TRBV7-9 and TRBJ2-3; 7 nucleotides agree with TRBD1. There are 15 residues in the CDR3. With 1 base clipped from V and 5 bases from J, the junction kept 6 bases outside the gene matches. CDR1 is SEHNR, CDR2 FQNEAQ, per germline (reference sequence). CDR3 amino acids: CASSLEDRKGDTQYF. CDR3 coding DNA: TGTGCCAGCAGCTTAGAGGACAGGAAGGGAGATACGCAGTATTTT.

CDR3 protein: CASSLVRDTQYF. The CDR3 region has the DNA TGTGCCAGCAGCTTAGTTAGAGATACGCAGTATTTT. V and J are TRBV7-9 and TRBJ2-3; no definite D call. Germline V gives CDR1 SEHNR, CDR2 FQNEAQ (reference sequence). The CDR3 length is 12 residues. Deletions cut 1 base from V and 5 bases from J, with 4 bases between.

This chain joins TRBV19 and TRBJ1-2, with TRBD1 matching 7 bases. The trim removed 6 bases at V and 0 bases at J, leaving 4 bases unmatched. The CDR3 extends over 14 amino acids. Germline V gene lookup returns CDR1 LNHDA and CDR2 SQIVND (reference sequence). The CDR3, as DNA: TGTGCCAGTAGCCCGGGACAGCCTAACTATGGCTACACCTTC. It codes for CASSPGQPNYGYTF.

This clone was seen repeatedly, ten times or more. V and J are TRBV5-6 and TRBJ1-6; possible D gene TRBD1, 5 bases. V lost 0 bases, J lost 7 bases, and 11 bases lay in between. The germline V gene has CDR1 SGHDT and CDR2 YYEEEE. This CDR3 has 15 amino acids. The CDR3 DNA is TGTGCCAGCAGCTTGGGAACAGGAGAAAATTCACCCCTCCACTTT. It specifies CASSLGTGENSPLHF. Complete variable domain (other parts from reference TRBV5-6 and TRBJ1-6): DAGVTQSPTHLIKTRGQQVTLRCSPKSGHDTVSWYQQALGQGPQFIFQYYEEEERQRGNFPDRFSGHQFPNYSSELNVNALLLGDSALYLCASSLGTGENSPLHFGNGTRLTVT.

The chain recombines TRBV13 with TRBJ2-5; TRBD1 is a possible D gene (5 bases). The CDR3 loop spans 15 amino acids. CDR1 PRHDT and CDR2 FYEKMQ come from the germline V gene (reference sequence). Deletions cut 1 base from V and 5 bases from J, with 14 bases between. CDR3 coding DNA: TGTGCCAGCAGCTTAGAAAGGGGCGCGGTGGAGACCCAGTACTTC. Its protein is CASSLERGAVETQYF.

The chain combines TRBV2 with TRBJ2-5; 10 bases are shared with TRBD1. The CDR3 sequence is 16 residues long. Germline CDR1 SNHLY, CDR2 FYNNEI. Trimming took 6 bases from V and 2 from J; bases not matched to a gene: 9. The CDR3: CASRIRPGQGQETQYF. CDR3 DNA: TGTGCCAGCAGAATAAGACCGGGACAGGGGCAAGAGACCCAGTACTTC.

The chain is built from TRBV27 and TRBJ2-7; D is possibly TRBD2 (6 bases). Deletions cut 0 bases from V and 2 bases from J, with 8 bases between. CDR1 is MNHEY and CDR2 is SMNVEV in the germline V gene (reference sequence). The CDR3 extends over 14 amino acids. This CDR3 reads CASSLSWGAYEQYF. DNA for the CDR3: TGTGCCAGCAGTTTATCTTGGGGGGCCTACGAGCAGTACTTC.

J is TRBJ1-3 and V is TRBV3-1 (or the pseudogene TRBV3-2), with D uncertain. V was pared by 0 bases and J by 0 bases, with 9 bases between. This CDR3 contains 16 residues. The germline V gene encodes CDR1 LGHDT and CDR2 YNNKEL (reference sequence). DNA for the CDR3: TGTGCCAGCAGCCAAGACCCCTCTAGCTCTGGAAACACCATATATTTT. It translates to CASSQDPSSSGNTIYF.

The chain recombines TRBV30 with TRBJ1-1; D not resolved. Germline-derived CDR1 and CDR2 are GTSNPN and SVGIG (reference sequence). Trimming shortened V by 4 bases and J by 3 bases, and 12 bases separated the two germline ends. The CDR3 runs 13 residues. The CDR3 DNA sequence: TGTGCCTGGACCCGGGTAGCGGACACTGAAGCTTTCTTT. It is translated as CAWTRVADTEAFF.

CDR3 residues: CASSYGQAYEQYF. The CDR3 nucleotides are TGTGCCAGCAGCTATGGACAGGCTTACGAGCAGTACTTC. V usage is TRBV11-2 and J usage is TRBJ2-7; 7 bases line up with TRBD1. V shed 4 bases, J shed 4 bases, and the junction held 4 bases outside the gene matches. From germline, CDR1 is SGHAT and CDR2 FQNNGV. The CDR3 is 13 amino acids.

The chain combines TRBV10-3 with TRBJ2-1, with TRBD2 identical over 13 bases. The CDR3 has 13 residues. V dropped 8 bases and J dropped 7; count of bases not matched to a gene: 2. Per germline, CDR1 ENHRY and CDR2 SYGVKD. The CDR3 DNA reads as TGTGCCATCGGGACTAGCGGGGATAATGAGCAGTTCTTC. Its protein is CAIGTSGDNEQFF.

The chain links TRBV3-1 (or the pseudogene TRBV3-2) to TRBJ1-2; no reliable D call. The CDR3 loop spans 13 amino acids. Trimming cost V 4 bases and J 2 bases, with 8 bases left between them. Germline V gives CDR1 LGHDT, CDR2 YNNKEL (reference sequence). This CDR3 is CASSPSSNYGYTF. The CDR3 DNA reads TGTGCCAGCAGCCCCTCTTCCAACTATGGCTACACCTTC.